One sample yielded the 29 T cell receptor beta chains listed below, sequenced in a study of T cells in Graves' hyperthyroidism and ophthalmopathy. Researchers took RNA transcripts and amplified the TCR beta CDR3 regions from them. The HTBI set primed first-round TCR CDR3 RT-PCR. From the multiplex PCR reads, TCRdb called clonotypes with MiXCR, one entry per CDR3 protein. This sample has 480,000 or so distinct CDR3 sequences, with about 46% found just once. Sequencing used peripheral blood or thyroid tissue (not recorded which). The receptor set was obtained from an adult woman with Graves' disease, either hyperthyroidism or ophthalmopathy (not recorded which).

The rearrangement links TRBV7-3 to TRBJ2-5; 10 positions match TRBD2. CDR1 is SGHTA, CDR2 FQGTGA, per germline. The CDR3 consists of 15 residues. Trimming took 2 bases from V and 5 from J; bases not matched to a gene: 5. The CDR3 sequence is CASSLLPAGGETQYF. The CDR3 nucleotides read TGTGCCAGCAGCTTACTACCAGCGGGAGGGGAGACCCAGTACTTC.

This clonotype was seen more than once but under ten times. V is TRBV7-6 and J is TRBJ1-4; TRBD1 matches 7 bases. CDR3 length equals 14 residues. J was trimmed by 8 bases and V by 3 bases; bases with no gene match: 6. Germline V CDR1 and CDR2: SGHVS, FNYEAQ. The CDR3 DNA sequence: TGTGCCAGCAGCTTGCAGGGGGATTTCGAAAAACTGTTTTTT. It translates to CASSLQGDFEKLFF.

This clonotype appeared a single time. The chain combines TRBV7-9 with TRBJ2-5; D is uncertain. With 3 bases removed from V and 4 bases from J, the gap between germline ends came to 18 bases. The germline CDR1 and CDR2 sequences are SEHNR and FQNEAQ (reference sequence). The CDR3 consists of 16 residues. DNA for the CDR3: TGTGCCAGCAGCTTCATAACTCTAGGGTACTTAGAGACCCAGTACTTC. Amino acids: CASSFITLGYLETQYF.

This chain joins TRBV7-9 and TRBJ2-7; 7 bases match TRBD1. J lost 4 bases, V lost 3 bases, and 9 bases had no gene match. The CDR3 runs 15 residues. CDR1 is SEHNR, CDR2 FQNEAQ, per germline (reference sequence). CDR3 nucleotide sequence: TGTGCCAGCAGCTTCACTTCCGGGACAGTGTACGAGCAGTACTTC. Its protein product is CASSFTSGTVYEQYF. The variable domain in full, with the rest retrieved from reference TRBV7-9 and TRBJ2-7, is DTGVSQNPRHKITKRGQNVTFRCDPISEHNRLYWYRQTLGQGPEFLTYFQNEAQLEKSRLLSDRFSAERPKGSFSTLEIQRTEQGDSAMYLCASSFTSGTVYEQYFGPGTRLTVT.

The V gene is TRBV2, the J gene TRBJ1-2; D remains ambiguous. The length of the CDR3 is 12 residues. In germline, CDR1 is SNHLY, CDR2 FYNNEI. V lost 7 bases and J 5 bases, leaving 11 bases between the germline ends. Here the CDR3 reads CASTRRMYGYTF. CDR3 nucleotide sequence: TGTGCCAGCACCCGTCGGATGTATGGCTACACCTTC.

At least ten counts were recorded for this clonotype. CDR3 in DNA: TGTGCCAGCAGTGAAGGACAGAGCAATCAGCCCCAGCATTTT. Translation gives CASSEGQSNQPQHF. The V and J genes are TRBV25-1 and TRBJ1-5; maybe TRBD1 (6 bases). The CDR3 totals 14 residues. With 2 bases removed from V and 1 base from J, the gap between germline ends came to 6 bases. Germline values: CDR1 MGHDK, CDR2 SYGVNS.

The chain recombines TRBV20-1 with TRBJ1-5; weak D call: TRBD1 (6 bases). V was trimmed by 6 bases and J by 2 bases, leaving 20 bases between them. The CDR3 is 16 residues long. CDR1 and CDR2 (germline): DFQATT, SNEGSKA (reference sequence). The CDR3 protein is CSAREQGLKGNQPQHF. The CDR3 coding sequence is TGCAGTGCCCGAGAGCAGGGGTTGAAGGGCAATCAGCCCCAGCATTTT.

The chain links TRBV2 to TRBJ2-6; D unresolved. This CDR3 is 14 amino acids long. Germline V gene lookup returns CDR1 SNHLY and CDR2 FYNNEI. V lost 8 bases and J lost 3, with 11 bases in between. In nucleotides, the CDR3 is TGTGCCAGCTCGGTCCCGGGTGGGGCCAACGTCCTGACTTTC. Encoded protein: CASSVPGGANVLTF. The complete variable domain, with remaining parts taken from reference TRBV2 and TRBJ2-6, reads EPEVTQTPSHQVTQMGQEVILRCVPISNHLYFYWYRQILGQKVEFLVSFYNNEISEKSEIFDDQFSVERPDGSNFTLKIRSTKLEDSAMYFCASSVPGGANVLTFGAGSRLTVL.

V and J are TRBV9 and TRBJ2-6; TRBD1 matches at 9 bases. The CDR3 has 19 amino acids. Germline CDR1 is SGDLS and CDR2 is YYNGEE. V trimming: 3 bases; J trimming: 2 bases; junction bases outside the gene matches: 12. CDR3 in DNA: TGTGCCAGCAGCGCCCGGGGACAGGGAATTATTGCTGGGGCCAACGTCCTGACTTTC. Translated: CASSARGQGIIAGANVLTF.

The genes are TRBV20-1 and TRBJ1-1; 9 bases are shared with TRBD1. This CDR3 comprises 16 residues. Germline trimming cut 5 bases from V and 4 bases from J; bases unmatched to any gene: 14. Germline V gene lookup returns CDR1 DFQATT and CDR2 SNEGSKA (reference sequence). CDR3 region: CSAYPGTGKVSTEAFF. The CDR3 coding sequence is TGCAGTGCTTATCCCGGGACAGGGAAGGTGAGCACTGAAGCTTTCTTT.

This clonotype has a count of ten or more. The chain recombines TRBV7-2 with TRBJ2-6, with D possibly called TRBD1 or TRBD2 (7 bases each). Looked up from germline, CDR1 is SGHTA and CDR2 is FQGNSA. The V end was cut by 5 bases, the J end by 4 bases, with 18 bases between. This CDR3 is 17 amino acids long. CDR3 sequence reads: CASSQGGGASGANVLTF. The CDR3 DNA reads as TGTGCCAGCAGCCAGGGGGGGGGCGCGTCGGGGGCCAACGTCCTGACTTTC.

The CDR3 DNA reads TGTGCCGCTCCCCTAGCGAAAAGCTCCTACGAGCAGTACTTC. Translated: CAAPLAKSSYEQYF. The V and J genes are TRBV11-2 and TRBJ2-7, with TRBD2 as a possible D gene (6 bases). CDR3 length: 14 amino acids. The germline V gene encodes CDR1 SGHAT and CDR2 FQNNGV. Trimming took 11 bases from V and 0 from J, leaving 17 bases between them.

The V call is TRBV7-3, the J call TRBJ2-7; D is uncertain. V was cut by 5 bases and J by 5 bases, with 13 bases left in between. The CDR3 sequence is 13 residues long. Germline V CDR1 and CDR2: SGHTA, FQGTGA. The CDR3 DNA reads as TGTGCCAGCAGCCCCGAGAGTTGGGACGAGCAGTACTTC. As protein: CASSPESWDEQYF.

This clonotype was seen repeatedly, ten times or more. V usage is TRBV27 and J usage is TRBJ2-5; TRBD2 matches 10 bases. The J segment lost 1 base and the V segment lost 5 bases, leaving 4 bases of the junction unmatched. Germline loops: CDR1 MNHEY, CDR2 SMNVEV (reference sequence). CDR3 length: 15 residues. The CDR3 DNA reads TGTGCCAGCAGTGGGTCTAGCGGGAGCCAAGAGACCCAGTACTTC. Translating it yields CASSGSSGSQETQYF.

This clonotype was seen at least ten times. The CDR3 coding sequence is TGCGCCAGCAGCCAATACCGGACTAGCGAAGAGACCCAGTACTTC. Its protein product is CASSQYRTSEETQYF. The rearrangement uses TRBV4-3 and TRBJ2-5; TRBD2 matches 9 bases. The CDR3 covers 15 residues. Germline values: CDR1 LGHNA, CDR2 YSLEER. Trimming took 2 bases from V and 3 from J; bases not matched to a gene: 4.

The V call is TRBV2, the J call TRBJ2-7; D gene unclear. The V gene lost 4 bases and the J gene lost 2 bases, with 18 bases spanning the gap. This CDR3 is 16 amino acids long. Germline values: CDR1 SNHLY, CDR2 FYNNEI. In DNA form, the CDR3 reads TGTGCCAGCAGTGCTAGTACCCCGGGTTTTGCCTACGAGCAGTACTTC. Amino acids: CASSASTPGFAYEQYF.

Of note for this clonotype: Since a much larger clone is just one base distant, this may be a read error. The chain couples TRBV2 to TRBJ1-4; D is unclear. In germline, CDR1 is SNHLY, CDR2 FYNNEI. The CDR3 totals 12 residues. The CDR3 spells CANSERGEKLFF. The CDR3, as DNA: TGTGCCAACAGTGAACGGGGTGAAAAACTGTTTTTT.

This clonotype has just a few counts. V gene TRBV27 combines with J gene TRBJ1-2, with 11 positions matching TRBD1. The CDR3 length is 14 residues. After removal of 6 bases from V and 6 bases from J, the junction contained 6 bases not matched to a gene. CDR1 is MNHEY and CDR2 is SMNVEV in the germline V gene (reference sequence). This CDR3 is CASSRGTGGNGYTF. The CDR3 nucleotides are TGTGCCAGCAGCCGTGGGACAGGGGGGAATGGCTACACCTTC.

This clonotype showed up many times. The gene calls are TRBV10-3 and TRBJ1-6; D is possibly TRBD1 (6 bases). V gave up 0 bases and J gave up 10 bases, with 16 bases separating them. Looked up from germline, CDR1 is ENHRY and CDR2 is SYGVKD. The CDR3 sequence is 16 residues long. CDR3 DNA sequence: TGTGCCATCAGTGAGTCGATACAGGGCTCGGGCTCACCCCTCCACTTT. This gives the protein CAISESIQGSGSPLHF.

The chain couples TRBV29-1 to TRBJ1-1; weak D call: TRBD1 (5 bases). Germline V CDR1 and CDR2: SQVTM, ANQGSEA. The CDR3 totals 10 residues. Trimming removed 5 bases from V and 8 bases from J, with 9 bases in between. The CDR3 loop is CSVLTVEAFF. CDR3 in DNA: TGCAGCGTTCTGACAGTCGAAGCTTTCTTT.

In its sample, this clonotype was seen a few times. The chain couples TRBV7-2 to TRBJ1-1; D not certain. The CDR3 length is 15 residues. Per the germline V gene, CDR1 is SGHTA and CDR2 is FQGNSA. Trimming removed 3 bases from V and 0 bases from J, with 11 bases in between. In nucleotides, the CDR3 is TGTGCCAGCAGCTTGGGCAGGTTGATGAACACTGAAGCTTTCTTT. Its protein is CASSLGRLMNTEAFF.

With regard to this clonotype: The missing conserved phenylalanine or tryptophan at the end of this CDR3 makes a read error likely. No DNA is shown, since the ends of the CDR3 on it are uncertain; the CDR3 is the one TCRdb lists. This chain links TRBV6-6 with TRBJ1-5; TRBD1, as called in the table, went unchecked against the DNA. The CDR3 is 11 residues long, ends included. The germline gives CDR1 MNHNY, CDR2 SVGAGI (reference sequence). CDR3 in amino acids: CASSYATTGLV.

Ten or more counts support this clonotype. The chain carries TRBV20-1 and TRBJ2-7, with D perhaps TRBD1 or TRBD2 (5 bases each). V was cut by 5 bases and J by 2 bases, with 13 bases left in between. The CDR3 spans 13 residues. CDR1 is DFQATT and CDR2 is SNEGSKA in the germline V gene (reference sequence). This CDR3 reads CSAHRDRAYEQYF. The CDR3 DNA reads as TGCAGTGCTCACCGGGACCGAGCCTACGAGCAGTACTTC.

This chain links TRBV7-9 with TRBJ2-5, with 7 bases aligning to TRBD1. CDR1 and CDR2 from the germline V gene are SEHNR and FQNEAQ (reference sequence). With 5 bases clipped from V and 5 bases from J, the junction kept 11 bases outside the gene matches. The CDR3 sequence is 15 residues long. The CDR3 region has the DNA TGTGCCAGCAGCCCCCAGGGGGTGGGCTCGGAGACCCAGTACTTC. Residues: CASSPQGVGSETQYF.

This clonotype has more than one count but fewer than ten. This sequence joins TRBV5-6 and TRBJ1-4, with D hard to call. The CDR3 runs to 15 residues. Germline CDR1 and CDR2: SGHDT and YYEEEE. The V end was cut by 1 base, the J end by 0 bases, with 7 bases between. The CDR3: CASSLFGPTNEKLFF. CDR3 DNA: TGTGCCAGCAGCTTGTTCGGACCAACTAATGAAAAACTGTTTTTT. The whole variable domain, remainder taken from reference TRBV5-6 and TRBJ1-4, is DAGVTQSPTHLIKTRGQQVTLRCSPKSGHDTVSWYQQALGQGPQFIFQYYEEEERQRGNFPDRFSGHQFPNYSSELNVNALLLGDSALYLCASSLFGPTNEKLFFGSGTQLSVL.

The rearrangement uses TRBV28 and TRBJ1-2, with D unclear. This CDR3 has 12 residues. V lost 6 bases and J 4 bases, leaving 9 bases between the germline ends. CDR1 MDHEN and CDR2 SYDVKM come from the germline V gene. The CDR3 region has the DNA TGTGCCAGCAGCCCCCCGGTCTATGGCTACACCTTC. This gives the protein CASSPPVYGYTF.

This clonotype showed up many times. The chain recombines TRBV5-6 with TRBJ1-5; no clear D gene. The germline CDR1 and CDR2 sequences are SGHDT and YYEEEE. V lost 2 bases to trimming and J lost 3 bases, with 12 bases between them. The CDR3 has 15 residues. The CDR3 nucleotides are TGTGCCAGCAGCTTAGGGAGGATTAACAATCAGCCCCAGCATTTT. It codes for CASSLGRINNQPQHF.

This chain connects TRBV2 to TRBJ1-3, with unresolved D. This CDR3 region has 15 residues. CDR1 is SNHLY and CDR2 is FYNNEI in the germline V gene. V lost 6 bases and J 7 bases, leaving 19 bases between the germline ends. The CDR3 sequence: CASREISGRPNTIYF. CDR3 coding DNA: TGTGCCAGCAGAGAAATTAGCGGGAGGCCTAACACCATATATTTT.

The rearrangement links TRBV20-1 to TRBJ1-1; TRBD1 agrees at 12 bases. Germline values: CDR1 DFQATT, CDR2 SNEGSKA (reference sequence). This CDR3 has 14 amino acids. The CDR3 nucleotides are TGCAGCCGAGGGGACAGGGGGCCGAACACTGAAGCTTTCTTT. It specifies CSRGDRGPNTEAFF.